The 16 T cell receptor beta chains in this list originate from one sample, sequenced in a study of blood T cell repertoires in COVID-19 (TCRdb year 2020). Libraries were constructed by the immunoSEQ multiplex PCR assay. TCRdb stores this immuneACCESS table with in-frame sequences only. Part of the clones is absent; in the studies checked, under half of the shortfall reflects unresolved V genes, and no reason is known for the rest. The sample table lists approximately 200,000 clones, less than 90% of them with a count of one. The ten largest make up over 9.5% of the sample. Sequenced material: peripheral blood. These receptors all come from a woman of 80 years or more with COVID-19, enrolled during active disease.

The genes are TRBV10-2 and TRBJ2-3; TRBD2 agrees at 8 bases. Per the germline V gene, CDR1 is WSHSY and CDR2 is SAAADI. The CDR3 length is 12 residues. J gave up 14 bases and V 6 bases, and 10 bases lay outside the gene matches. The CDR3 loop reads CASRAGLAPWYF. CDR3 coding DNA: TGCGCCAGCAGAGCTGGACTAGCTCCTTGGTATTTT.

This clone was recorded only once. The chain has TRBV19 and TRBJ2-4, with TRBD1 identical over 8 bases. Germline trimming cut 10 bases from V and 1 base from J; bases unmatched to any gene: 9. Germline V gives CDR1 LNHDA, CDR2 SQIVND (reference sequence). The CDR3 is made up of 15 amino acids. This chain's CDR3 is CATQRRTGAKNIQYF. CDR3 in DNA: TGTGCCACCCAAAGGAGGACAGGGGCCAAAAACATTCAGTACTTC.

Here the CDR3 reads CASSSMDRGSGELFF. In nucleotides, the CDR3 is TGCGCCAGCAGCTCAATGGACAGGGGGTCCGGGGAGCTGTTTTTT. The chain couples TRBV5-1 to TRBJ2-2, with 10 bases that match TRBD1. This CDR3 has 15 residues. V was pared by 3 bases and J by 6 bases, with 5 bases of the junction left unmatched. Per the germline V gene, CDR1 is SGHRS and CDR2 is YFSETQ.

The rearrangement joins TRBV20-1 to TRBJ2-1; 11 nucleotides line up with TRBD2. The CDR3 length is 16 residues. Germline V gene lookup returns CDR1 DFQATT and CDR2 SNEGSKA (reference sequence). V shed 3 bases and J 5 bases; nucleotides not matched to a gene: 9. This chain's CDR3 is CSASDTSGGKNNEQFF. In nucleotides, the CDR3 is TGCAGTGCTAGTGACACTAGCGGGGGAAAGAACAATGAGCAGTTCTTC.

V usage is TRBV14 and J usage is TRBJ2-5, with 7 nucleotides matching TRBD2. From germline, CDR1 is SGHDN and CDR2 FVKESK. The CDR3 extends over 16 amino acids. V lost 1 base to trimming and J lost 5 bases; unmatched junction nucleotides: 10. CDR3 sequence: CASSQVRPAGRETQYF. In nucleotides, the CDR3 is TGTGCCAGCAGCCAAGTGAGACCAGCGGGGCGGGAGACCCAGTACTTC.

This chain joins TRBV7-2 and TRBJ1-5; D uncertain. The V and J ends lost 5 bases and 2 bases respectively, with 7 bases between them. The CDR3 spans 13 residues. Germline assignment: CDR1 SGHTA and CDR2 FQGNSA. CDR3 loop: CASSPGGNQPQHF. In nucleotides, the CDR3 is TGTGCCAGCAGCCCAGGCGGCAATCAGCCCCAGCATTTT.

J is TRBJ1-4 and V is TRBV6-2 or TRBV6-3; 9 nucleotides line up with TRBD1. J was trimmed by 7 bases and V by 2 bases; bases with no gene match: 5. Germline CDR1 and CDR2: MNHEY and SVGEGT. This CDR3 contains 15 residues. CDR3 in DNA: TGTGCCAGCAGTTACACGGACAGGGGAAGTGAAAAACTGTTTTTT. Translating gives CASSYTDRGSEKLFF.

The genes are TRBV12-5 and TRBJ1-5; D possibly corresponds to TRBD1 (6 bases). This CDR3 is 13 amino acids long. Germline-derived CDR1 and CDR2 are LGHNT and FRNRAP. The CDR3 bases are TGTGGACAGGTAGGGCTGAGCAATCAGCCCCAGCATTTT. Translating it yields CGQVGLSNQPQHF.

The V and J genes are TRBV7-2 and TRBJ2-3; TRBD1 agrees at 7 bases. V shed 1 base and J 6 bases; nucleotides not matched to a gene: 4. Per germline, CDR1 SGHTA and CDR2 FQGNSA. The CDR3 is 14 amino acids. CDR3 nucleotides: TGTGCCAGCAGCTTAGGCCTACAGGGGGATACGCAGTATTTT. This codes for CASSLGLQGDTQYF.

The rearrangement uses TRBV29-1 and TRBJ1-2, with a tentative D call TRBD1 (5 bases). Germline CDR1 SQVTM, CDR2 ANQGSEA. The V and J ends lost 4 bases and 6 bases respectively, with 15 bases between them. This CDR3 contains 13 residues. The CDR3 nucleotides read TGCAGCGTTGTAGGGTGGCAGGGCAATGGCTACACCTTC. Translating it yields CSVVGWQGNGYTF.

The chain joins TRBV6-5 to TRBJ1-2; D is ambiguous. The V end lost 6 bases, the J end lost 1 base, and 6 bases lay between the germline ends. The V gene's germline CDR1 is MNHEY and CDR2 SVGAGI. This CDR3 contains 12 residues. The CDR3 DNA reads TGTGCCAGCAGCGAGTTTAACTATGGCTACACCTTC. It is translated as CASSEFNYGYTF.

This rearrangement joins TRBV7-9 to TRBJ1-2; 7 nucleotides match TRBD1. This CDR3 is 14 amino acids long. The ends lost 2 bases at V and 4 bases at J; junction bases unmatched: 4. CDR1 is SEHNR, CDR2 FQNEAQ, per germline (reference sequence). The CDR3 loop reads CASSLMGDSYGYTF. CDR3 coding DNA: TGTGCCAGCAGCTTAATGGGGGACAGCTATGGCTACACCTTC.

This clone was seen more than once but under ten times. The chain has TRBV19 and TRBJ1-1; no clear D gene. Germline-derived CDR1 and CDR2 are LNHDA and SQIVND (reference sequence). V gave up 3 bases and J gave up 4 bases, with 6 bases separating them. The CDR3 extends over 12 amino acids. CDR3 nucleotides: TGTGCCAGTAGTATCCGGGGCACTGAAGCTTTCTTT. Translated: CASSIRGTEAFF.

The chain joins TRBV10-3 to TRBJ1-5; perhaps TRBD1 as D (5 bases). The V and J ends lost 8 bases and 2 bases respectively, with 13 bases between them. The CDR3 totals 14 residues. Germline values: CDR1 ENHRY, CDR2 SYGVKD. In DNA form, the CDR3 reads TGTGCCATCTCTGCTGGAGGGGGCAATCAGCCCCAGCATTTT. Its translation: CAISAGGGNQPQHF.

The chain is built from TRBV27 and TRBJ1-2, with a weak D call TRBD1 (6 bases). V lost 0 bases to trimming and J lost 3 bases, with 8 bases between them. Germline loops: CDR1 MNHEY, CDR2 SMNVEV (reference sequence). This CDR3 comprises 14 residues. CDR3 DNA: TGTGCCAGCAGTTTATCGGACAGCCACTATGGCTACACCTTC. This encodes CASSLSDSHYGYTF.

V is TRBV30 and J is TRBJ1-5; 7 nucleotides agree with TRBD1. J was trimmed by 7 bases and V by 3 bases; bases with no gene match: 12. The germline V gene has CDR1 GTSNPN and CDR2 SVGIG (reference sequence). The CDR3 is made up of 15 amino acids. The CDR3 coding sequence is TGTGCCTGGAGCATGGGGGCAGGGGGAAAGCAGCCCCAGCATTTT. Residues: CAWSMGAGGKQPQHF.